Given below is one T cell receptor (beta chain) in context. The data originate from a study of T cell changes during pregnancy in multiple sclerosis. Assay: immunoSEQ multiplex PCR; the TCRdb copy retains only in-frame clones and omits some. Of about 53,000 clones detected, about 93% appear once; the ten largest clones hold around 0.48%. CDR1 and CDR2 from the germline V gene are KGHSH and LQKENI. The V end was cut by 3 bases, the J end by 2 bases, with 5 bases between. This CDR3 region has 13 residues. The chain combines TRBV18 with TRBJ1-5; D is unresolved. This sequence was found in a female donor with multiple sclerosis, enrolled in a pregnancy study. The input for sequencing was CD4+ T cells from peripheral blood mononuclear cells, taken in the third trimester of pregnancy. The CDR3 loop is CASSPQGNQPQHF. Here the CDR3 DNA reads TGTGCCAGCTCACCCCAGGGCAATCAGCCCCAGCATTTT.